This is a list of T cell receptor beta chains from one sample in a study of a mutant IDH1 vaccine in newly diagnosed glioma. Clones were sequenced by immunoSEQ multiplex PCR, and TCRdb holds only the in-frame ones, with some missing. The sample holds tens of thousands of clones, less than 80% seen once. Antigens for these TCRs are unknown. The sample in question was PBMCs, obtained from a glioma patient whose treatment included an IDH1 peptide vaccine. The receptors shown here come from a man aged 45-65 years with glioma. Both conserved end residues are part of each CDR3. The D gene is left open where the match is weak.

>NA|TRBJ2-2|TRBV2|14
TGTGCCAGCAGTGACAGCCCGCGGGGCGGGGAGCTGTTTTTT
CASSDSPRGGELFF
>NA|TRBJ1-1|TRBV5-1|12
TGCGCCAGCAGTGTGGGGGACACTGAAGCTTTCTTT
CASSVGDTEAFF
>NA|TRBJ1-1|TRBV2|13
TGTGCCAGCAGAGGAGAAGAGGGGGTCAAAGCTTTCTTT
CASRGEEGVKAFF
>NA|TRBJ1-6|TRBV6-5|14
TGTGCCAGCAGAAGGGGGGCGCTTGATTCACCCCTCCACTTT
CASRRGALDSPLHF
>TRBD1|TRBJ2-7|TRBV10-3|15
TGTGCCATCAGTGAGGGGACAGGGGGGGCCTACGAGCAGTACTTC
CAISEGTGGAYEQYF
>NA|TRBJ1-1|TRBV7-9|14
TGTGCCAGCAGCGTACAGGGTATGAACACTGAAGCTTTCTTT
CASSVQGMNTEAFF
>NA|TRBJ1-1|TRBV5-4|13
TGTGCCAGCAGGAGGGAGACGATCACTGAAGCTTTCTTT
CASRRETITEAFF
>NA|TRBJ1-5|TRBV15|15
TGTGCCACCAGCAGAGATTATCGGAGTAATCAGCCCCAGCATTTT
CATSRDYRSNQPQHF
>TRBD1|TRBJ1-1|TRBV20-1|11
TGCAGTGCGATGAGGACAGGGAGATCGACCTTT
CSAMRTGRSTF
>NA|TRBJ2-7|TRBV5-6|14
TGTGCCAGCAGCTTGGAGGCGGGTAGCTACGAGCAGTACTTC
CASSLEAGSYEQYF
>TRBD1|TRBJ2-7|TRBV5-4|13
TGTGCCAGCAGCTCCCGGGACAGAAACGAGCAGTACTTC
CASSSRDRNEQYF